Below are 9 T cell receptor beta chains sequenced from a single sample in a study of blood T cells in healthy people across ages. Primers used in a second PCR of about 7 to 12 cycles were a sample-barcoded 5' primer and a J-beta primer mix. TCRdb reprocessed the 5' RACE reads with MiXCR, giving one entry per CDR3 protein. There are about 1.4 million distinct CDR3 sequences in the sample; roughly 59% occur only once, and about 6.3% lies in the top ten. The sequencing sample was made of blood. The source is a man aged 18-30 years in good health.

The chain carries TRBV7-9 and TRBJ1-1; D is possibly TRBD1 (6 bases). The CDR3 length is 17 residues. The germline V gene encodes CDR1 SEHNR and CDR2 FQNEAQ (reference sequence). Trimming left V 4 bases short and J 1 base short, with 19 bases between. CDR3 nucleotide sequence: TGTGCCAGCAGCTCCGGGGGCGCGAAGGGTAGGAACACTGAAGCTTTCTTT. This codes for CASSSGGAKGRNTEAFF.

The chain employs TRBV7-2 and TRBJ2-3, with TRBD2 matching over 7 bases. The CDR3 totals 17 residues. J was trimmed by 2 bases and V by 2 bases; bases with no gene match: 10. CDR1 and CDR2 from the germline V gene are SGHTA and FQGNSA. CDR3 protein: CASSLTVSGGATDTQYF. The DNA of the CDR3 is TGTGCCAGCAGCTTAACCGTCTCGGGGGGAGCCACAGATACGCAGTATTTT.

This chain uses TRBV27 with TRBJ2-3; 7 nucleotides agree with TRBD2. The V gene end was trimmed by 5 bases and the J gene end by 0 bases; junction bases not matched to a gene: 8. Germline CDR1 MNHEY, CDR2 SMNVEV (reference sequence). The CDR3 totals 16 residues. The CDR3 DNA reads as TGTGCCAGCAGTCCCCAAGCGGGAACTAGCACAGATACGCAGTATTTT. It yields the protein CASSPQAGTSTDTQYF.

This clonotype was counted only a few times. The junction differs from germline at one of its ends, possibly a read error. V gene TRBV5-1 combines with J gene TRBJ1-1; D unresolved. CDR3 length: 16 residues. Germline CDR1 reads SGHRS; CDR2 reads YFSETQ. The CDR3 sequence: CASSLEEATTNTEAFF. CDR3 nucleotide sequence: TGCGCCAGCAGCTTGGAGGAGGCCACCACGAACACTGAGGCTTTCTTT.

CDR3 residues: CSVEALGDEQFF. The CDR3 nucleotides read TGCAGCGTTGAAGCGCTAGGTGATGAGCAGTTCTTC. The V and J genes are TRBV29-1 and TRBJ2-1; no definite D call. The CDR3 totals 12 residues. Germline V CDR1 and CDR2: SQVTM, ANQGSEA. Trimming removed 1 base at V and 8 bases at J, with 9 bases between.

This rearrangement joins TRBV5-4 to TRBJ2-5; D is possibly TRBD1 (6 bases). V lost 4 bases and J 3 bases, leaving 13 bases between the germline ends. The germline V gene has CDR1 SGHNT and CDR2 YYREEE (reference sequence). The CDR3 sequence is 14 residues long. The CDR3 loop is CASSDTGKEETQYF. The CDR3 DNA is TGTGCCAGCAGCGATACAGGGAAGGAAGAGACCCAGTACTTC. The variable domain in full, completed from reference TRBV5-4 and TRBJ2-5, reads ETGVTQSPTHLIKTRGQQVTLRCSSQSGHNTVSWYQQALGQGPQFIFQYYREEENGRGNFPPRFSGLQFPNYSSELNVNALELDDSALYLCASSDTGKEETQYFGPGTRLLVL.

The CDR3 here is CASSYLGQINTEAFF. CDR3 in DNA: TGTGCCAGCAGTTACCTTGGACAGATAAACACTGAAGCTTTCTTT. The V call is TRBV6-6, the J call TRBJ1-1; D may be TRBD1 (6 bases). Per the germline V gene, CDR1 is MNHNY and CDR2 is SVGAGI (reference sequence). This CDR3 region has 15 residues. The V gene lost 2 bases and the J gene lost 2 bases, with 12 bases spanning the gap.

The V call is TRBV21-1, the J call TRBJ2-1; TRBD1 is the table's D call and was not checked against the DNA. TRBV21-1 is reported as a pseudogene. The CDR3 runs to 17 residues. The CDR3 loop is CASSARRAGLGYNEQFF. The CDR3 DNA is TGTGCCAGCAGCGCCCGAAGAGCGGGACTGGGCTACAATGAGCAGTTCTTC.

In its sample, this clonotype was seen a few times. The chain couples TRBV7-9 to TRBJ1-2, with TRBD1 matching over 7 bases. V was clipped by 0 bases and J by 4 bases; unmatched bases: 5. The CDR3 has 15 residues. Germline CDR1 reads SEHNR; CDR2 reads FQNEAQ (reference sequence). The CDR3 loop reads CASSLAGQERYGYTF. The CDR3 DNA sequence: TGTGCCAGCAGCTTAGCCGGACAGGAACGCTATGGCTACACCTTC.